This T cell receptor beta chain is drawn from a study of neoadjuvant nivolumab and ipilimumab in lung cancer. Trimming removed 4 bases at V and 5 bases at J, with 11 bases between. The CDR3 extends over 13 amino acids. The germline CDR1 and CDR2 sequences are KGHSH and LQKENI. Method: immunoSEQ multiplex PCR; TCRdb's copy keeps in-frame clones and lacks some. The data show roughly 23,000 clones, approximately 77% seen once. The chain combines TRBV18 with TRBJ2-5; no clear D gene. The sample in question was peripheral blood, obtained before neoadjuvant nivolumab, alone or with ipilimumab. The sequence derives from an adult with non-small cell lung cancer. CDR3 coding DNA: TGTGCCAGCTCACGTGGATCCGGGGAGACCCAGTACTTC. Translation gives CASSRGSGETQYF.